This record looks at one T cell receptor beta chain sequence and its context. The antigen remains undetermined. The sample belongs to a study of CD8+ T cells in alopecia areata. Turning to the study itself: Treated patients received severity scores based on the percentage of scalp area affected. Broader study findings: Lesional tissue from the scalp (especially in alopecia totalis/universalis) showed higher clonality than normal scalp.

Extracted RNA was reverse transcribed, and the resulting cDNA served as sequencing template. Produced via immunoSEQ multiplex PCR; TCRdb's table is partial and in-frame only. The table has about 76,000 clones, around 65% seen once. This CDR3 comprises 13 residues. The germline V gene has CDR1 SEHNR and CDR2 FQNEAQ (reference sequence). V was trimmed by 5 bases and J by 6 bases, leaving 10 bases between them. The treatment here: oral pan-JAK inhibitor, 5-10 mg twice daily. The study team obtained lesional scalp punch biopsies and peripheral blood from alopecia areata patients. The sequence derives from a human donor with alopecia areata. This chain joins TRBV7-9 and TRBJ2-2; the D gene is possibly TRBD2 (6 bases). The input for sequencing was CD8+ T cells sorted from blood, taken at week 24, from a patient treated with tofacitinib. CDR3 amino acids: CASSRGISGELFF. The CDR3, as DNA: TGTGCCAGCAGCCGGGGGATATCCGGGGAGCTGTTTTTT. Variable domain in full (rest from reference TRBV7-9 and TRBJ2-2): DTGVSQNPRHKITKRGQNVTFRCDPISEHNRLYWYRQTLGQGPEFLTYFQNEAQLEKSRLLSDRFSAERPKGSFSTLEIQRTEQGDSAMYLCASSRGISGELFFGEGSRLTVL.